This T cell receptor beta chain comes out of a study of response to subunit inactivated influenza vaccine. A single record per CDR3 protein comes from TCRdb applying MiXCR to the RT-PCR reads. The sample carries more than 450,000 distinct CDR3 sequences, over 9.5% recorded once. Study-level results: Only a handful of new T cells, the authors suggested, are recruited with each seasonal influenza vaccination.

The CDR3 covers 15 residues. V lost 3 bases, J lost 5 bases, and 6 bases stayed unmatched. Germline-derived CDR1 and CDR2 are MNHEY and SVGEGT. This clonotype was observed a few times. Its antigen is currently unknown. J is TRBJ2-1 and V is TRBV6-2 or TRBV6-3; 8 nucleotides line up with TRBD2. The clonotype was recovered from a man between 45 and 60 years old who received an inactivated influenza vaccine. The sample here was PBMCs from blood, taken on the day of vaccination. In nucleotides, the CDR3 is TGTGCCAGCAGTTATCGCGGGGGGACAAACAATGAGCAGTTCTTC. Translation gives CASSYRGGTNNEQFF.